This T cell receptor (beta chain) was captured in a study of OX40 agonist ivuxolimab in advanced cancers. Background on the study: Aged roughly 20 to 85 with a mean of about 60 years, they were 82.7% male.

This clone appeared once. What it recognizes is unknown. Peripheral blood came from all dose cohorts at three timepoints. V lost 3 bases and J lost 5, with 7 bases in between. CDR1 is MDHEN and CDR2 is SYDVKM in the germline V gene. CDR3 length: 12 residues. Whole-study findings and limits: CD8+ T cells averaged more expanded clones than CD4+. In a subset of nonresponders, normalized T-cell clonal expansion was also low.

Generated by immunoSEQ multiplex PCR, the TCRdb table keeps only in-frame clones and is missing some. Of 77,000 or so clones in the sample, roughly 88% were seen once. This chain joins TRBV28 and TRBJ2-5; D unclear. The sequences come from CD4+ or CD8+ T cells sorted from blood, collected in a trial of the OX40 agonist ivuxolimab. The sequence came from an adult with an advanced solid tumor such as melanoma, head and neck, liver or kidney cancer. CDR3 sequence: CASSFLLETQYF. The CDR3 DNA sequence: TGTGCCAGCAGTTTCCTGCTTGAGACCCAGTACTTC.